These T cell receptor beta chains were read from a single sample in a study of regulatory T cells in long-lasting Graves disease. TCRdb called the multiplex PCR reads again in MiXCR, with one record for every CDR3 protein. The data show hundreds of thousands of distinct CDR3 sequences, roughly 15% seen once. This sample also appeared in a second study, on T cells in Graves' hyperthyroidism and ophthalmopathy.

Sequencing was performed on peripheral blood mononuclear cells (PBMCs), taken at new diagnosis, from a patient treated with antithyroid drugs. Receptor source: a man younger than 35 with Graves disease. CDR3s include the opening cysteine and the closing phenylalanine or tryptophan. Fields, in order: V gene, J gene, D gene, CDR3 length, clone size, CDR3 DNA, CDR3 protein. D genes are given only for firm matches. Clone size is not always given. Where it is, it says once, few, many or a class for expanded clones.

TRBV30	TRBJ1-2	-	14	many	TGTGCCTGGAGGCCGGACGGAGAGTATTATGGCTACACCTTC	CAWRPDGEYYGYTF
TRBV19	TRBJ2-4	-	13	few	TGTGCCAGTAGGGACGTCGGGGCAGAAATTCAGTACTTC	CASRDVGAEIQYF
TRBV6-1	TRBJ2-1	-	13	few	TGTGCCACCTCAGCGGGCCCATACAATGAGCAGTTCTTC	CATSAGPYNEQFF
TRBV10-3	TRBJ1-2	TRBD1	16	-	TGTGCCATCTTTGAGGGTAGCAGGGGGCGTGCTATGGGCTACACCTTC	CAIFEGSRGRAMGYTF
TRBV12-3/TRBV12-4	TRBJ2-1	TRBD2	14	many	TGTGCCAGCAGTTTTAGCGGGAGGTCCAATGAGCAGTTCTTC	CASSFSGRSNEQFF
TRBV28	TRBJ2-5	-	15	many	TGTGCCAGCAGTCGACTCACTCGGAGAGGGGAGACCCAGTACTTC	CASSRLTRRGETQYF
TRBV7-6	TRBJ2-3	TRBD2	17	-	TGTGCCAGCAGCTTAGGTAGTAGCGGGATTTCCACAGATACGCAGTATTTT	CASSLGSSGISTDTQYF
TRBV5-1	TRBJ1-1	TRBD1	15	-	TGCGCCAGCAGCCGTAGACAGGGGTTGGACACTGAAGCTTTCTTT	CASSRRQGLDTEAFF
TRBV12-3/TRBV12-4	TRBJ1-1	-	14	many	TGTGCCAGCAGTTTCTACCAGTGGAACACTGAAGCTTTCTTT	CASSFYQWNTEAFF
TRBV12-3/TRBV12-4	TRBJ2-3	TRBD2	15	few	TGTGCCAGCAGTCTCCACCGGGGGGGGACAGATACGCAGTATTTT	CASSLHRGGTDTQYF
TRBV5-6	TRBJ2-7	-	14	-	TGTGCCAGCAGCTCCACCTTAAGCTCCTACGAGCAGTACTTC	CASSSTLSSYEQYF
TRBV6-2/TRBV6-3	TRBJ1-1	TRBD1	13	-	TGTGCCAGCAGTCAACAGGGGAGGACTGAAGCTTTCTTT	CASSQQGRTEAFF
TRBV28	TRBJ2-1	-	15	many	TGTGCCAGCGTCGTAGGCGGACGCTCCTACAATGAGCAGTTCTTC	CASVVGGRSYNEQFF
TRBV20-1	TRBJ2-1	TRBD2	13	many	TGCAGTGCCGTTCCGCAGCGGGGCAATGAGCAGTTCTTC	CSAVPQRGNEQFF
TRBV5-1	TRBJ2-7	TRBD1	14	many	TGTGCCAGCAGCCCCGGGACAGGGGGCTACGAGCAGTACTTC	CASSPGTGGYEQYF
TRBV7-3	TRBJ2-3	-	15	-	TGTGCCAGCAGCTCCGGTCAGGGGCCCACAGATACGCAGTATTTT	CASSSGQGPTDTQYF